This T cell receptor beta chain was recorded in a study of blood T cell repertoires in COVID-19. As processed by the authors: Scientists estimated how many nucleated cells there were by amplifying reference gene primers. Only in-frame clones appear in the TCRdb table, and some are missing; sequencing was by immunoSEQ multiplex PCR. D and trimming were read from the DNA, whereas the V and J calls and clone size are those reported in that table. This repertoire shows 200,000 to 250,000 clones, more than 80% found once; its top ten account for about 2%. Enrollees, about 18 to 89 years old, lived in 25 or so US areas. Categorization into cohorts depended on clinical history that participants reported. The clonotype comes from a man aged 55 to 70 who had recovered from COVID-19. Sequencing was performed on PBMCs or T cells enriched from blood (not recorded which).

CDR3 sequence (DNA): TGTGCCAGTAGTATAATTGGACAGGGGGACTATGGCTACACCTTC. Its translation is CASSIIGQGDYGYTF. The rearrangement links TRBV19 to TRBJ1-2; 10 nucleotides match TRBD1. Germline V lookup: CDR1 LNHDA, CDR2 SQIVND (reference sequence). This CDR3 comprises 15 residues. V lost 2 bases, J lost 3 bases, and 3 bases stayed unmatched.